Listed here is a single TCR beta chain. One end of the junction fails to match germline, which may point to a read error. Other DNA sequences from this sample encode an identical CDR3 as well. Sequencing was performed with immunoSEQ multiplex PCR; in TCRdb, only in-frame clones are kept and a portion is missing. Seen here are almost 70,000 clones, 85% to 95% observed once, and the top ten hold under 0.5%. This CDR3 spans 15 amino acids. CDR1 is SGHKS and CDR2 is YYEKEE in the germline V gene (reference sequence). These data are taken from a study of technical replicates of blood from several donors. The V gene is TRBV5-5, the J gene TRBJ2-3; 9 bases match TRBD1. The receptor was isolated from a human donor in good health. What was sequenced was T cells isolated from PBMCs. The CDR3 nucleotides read TGTGCCAGCAGCTCACGGACAGGGGCTACGGATACGCAATATTTT. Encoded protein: CASSSRTGATDTQYF.